This TCR beta chain was retrieved from a study of blood T cell repertoires in COVID-19. The wider study: PBMCs, B-cell-depleted T cells, or T cells provided the cDNA or gDNA that made up the material.

Sequenced by immunoSEQ multiplex PCR; TCRdb stores in-frame clones only, minus some. This sample yields a few hundred thousand clones, of which 82% are seen a single time; around 3.4% belongs to the top ten. The CDR3 loop spans 17 amino acids. The V and J ends lost 3 bases and 2 bases respectively, with 19 bases between them. The germline CDR1 and CDR2 sequences are SGHVS and FQNEAQ. The chain has TRBV7-8 and TRBJ1-2; TRBD1 might be the D (5 bases). Sequencing was carried out using PBMCs or T cells enriched from blood (not recorded which). This TCR was sampled from a woman aged 60-75 years who had recovered from COVID-19. CDR3 sequence: CASSFRSSGHSNYGYTF. CDR3 in DNA: TGTGCCAGCAGCTTCCGTAGCTCCGGACATAGCAACTATGGCTACACCTTC.